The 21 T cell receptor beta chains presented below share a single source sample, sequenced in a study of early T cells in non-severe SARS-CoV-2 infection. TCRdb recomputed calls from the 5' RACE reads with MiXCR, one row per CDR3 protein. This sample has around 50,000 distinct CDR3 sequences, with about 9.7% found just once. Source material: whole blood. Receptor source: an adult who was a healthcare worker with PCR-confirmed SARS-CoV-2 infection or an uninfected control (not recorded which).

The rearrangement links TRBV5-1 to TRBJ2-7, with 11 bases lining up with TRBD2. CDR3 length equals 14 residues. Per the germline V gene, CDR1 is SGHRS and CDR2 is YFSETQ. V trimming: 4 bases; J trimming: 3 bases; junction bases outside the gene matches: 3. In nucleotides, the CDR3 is TGCGCCAGCAGCGTGGGACTAGCGGACTACGAGCAGTACTTC. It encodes CASSVGLADYEQYF.

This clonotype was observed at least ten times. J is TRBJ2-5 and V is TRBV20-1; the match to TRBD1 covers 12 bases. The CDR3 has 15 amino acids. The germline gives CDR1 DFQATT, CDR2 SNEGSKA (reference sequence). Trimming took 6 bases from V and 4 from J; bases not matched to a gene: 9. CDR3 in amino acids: CSASPGTGGGETQYF. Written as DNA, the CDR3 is TGCAGTGCCAGCCCCGGGACAGGGGGCGGAGAGACCCAGTACTTC.

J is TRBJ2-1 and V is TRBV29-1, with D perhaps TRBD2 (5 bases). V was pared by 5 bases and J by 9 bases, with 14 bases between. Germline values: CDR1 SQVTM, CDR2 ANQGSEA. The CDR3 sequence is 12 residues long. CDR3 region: CSVTPSSSEQFF. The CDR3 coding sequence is TGCAGCGTTACTCCTTCTAGCAGTGAGCAGTTCTTC.

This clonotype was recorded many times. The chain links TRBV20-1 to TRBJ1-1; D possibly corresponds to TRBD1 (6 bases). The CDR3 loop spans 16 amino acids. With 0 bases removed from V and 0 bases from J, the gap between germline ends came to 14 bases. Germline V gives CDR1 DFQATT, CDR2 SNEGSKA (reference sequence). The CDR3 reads CSARDYREWMNTEAFF. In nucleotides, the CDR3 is TGCAGTGCTAGAGATTACAGGGAGTGGATGAACACTGAAGCTTTCTTT.

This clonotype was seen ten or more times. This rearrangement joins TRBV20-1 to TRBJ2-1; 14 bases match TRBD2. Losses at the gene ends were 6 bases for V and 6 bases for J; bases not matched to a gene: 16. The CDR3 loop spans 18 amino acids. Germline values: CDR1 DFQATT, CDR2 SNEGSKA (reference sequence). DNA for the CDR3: TGCAGTGCCATGACTAGCGGGAGGGCCGATTTTGTGGGCAATGAGCAGTTCTTC. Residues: CSAMTSGRADFVGNEQFF.

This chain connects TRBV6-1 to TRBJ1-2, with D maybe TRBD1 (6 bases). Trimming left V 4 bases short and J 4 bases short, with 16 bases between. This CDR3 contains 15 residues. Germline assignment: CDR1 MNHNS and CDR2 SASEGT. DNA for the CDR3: TGTGCCAGCAGTGGAACCCGACAGGCGAGCTATGGCTACACCTTC. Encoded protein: CASSGTRQASYGYTF.

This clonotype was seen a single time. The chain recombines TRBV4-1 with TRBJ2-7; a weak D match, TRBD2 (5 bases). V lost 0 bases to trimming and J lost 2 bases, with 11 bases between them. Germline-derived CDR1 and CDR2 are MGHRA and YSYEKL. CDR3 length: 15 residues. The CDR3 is CASSQEPSGTYEQYF. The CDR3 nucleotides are TGCGCCAGCAGCCAAGAACCGTCGGGGACCTACGAGCAGTACTTC.

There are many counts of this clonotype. The CDR3 spells CAGGLAGTITDTQYF. In DNA form, the CDR3 reads TGTGCCGGCGGACTAGCGGGGACCATCACAGATACGCAGTATTTT. V gene TRBV6-1 combines with J gene TRBJ2-3; 12 bases agree with TRBD2. The CDR3 covers 15 residues. The ends lost 11 bases at V and 2 bases at J; junction bases unmatched: 8. Germline V lookup: CDR1 MNHNS, CDR2 SASEGT.

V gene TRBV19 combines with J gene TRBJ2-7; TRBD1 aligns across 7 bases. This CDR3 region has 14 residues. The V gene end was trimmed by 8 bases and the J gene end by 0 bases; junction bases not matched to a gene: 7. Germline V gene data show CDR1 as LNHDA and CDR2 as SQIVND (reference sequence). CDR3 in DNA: TGTGCCAGTCGCCGGGACAGTAGCTCCTACGAGCAGTACTTC. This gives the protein CASRRDSSSYEQYF.

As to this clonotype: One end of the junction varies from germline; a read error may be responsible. The DNA for the CDR3 is TGTGCCTGCAGCTTAGCGCTACCAGGGTGGACGTCCACAGATACGCAGTATTTT. It specifies CACSLALPGWTSTDTQYF. The rearrangement uses TRBV7-8 and TRBJ2-3; D possibly uses TRBD1 or TRBD2 (5 bases each). The germline V gene has CDR1 SGHVS and CDR2 FQNEAQ. This CDR3 is built from 18 residues.

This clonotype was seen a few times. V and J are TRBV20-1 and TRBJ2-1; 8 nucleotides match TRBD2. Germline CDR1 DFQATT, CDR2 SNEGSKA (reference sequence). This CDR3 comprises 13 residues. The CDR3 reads CSHLERGRNEQFF. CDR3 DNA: TGCAGCCACCTTGAGCGGGGGCGCAATGAGCAGTTCTTC.

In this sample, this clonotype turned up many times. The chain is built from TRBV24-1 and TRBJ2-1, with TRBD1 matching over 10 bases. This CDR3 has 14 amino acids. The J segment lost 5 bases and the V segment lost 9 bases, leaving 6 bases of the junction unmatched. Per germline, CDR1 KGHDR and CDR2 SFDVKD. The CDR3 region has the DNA TGTGCCACCCGCGACAGGGGGCGCAACAATGAGCAGTTCTTC. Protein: CATRDRGRNNEQFF.

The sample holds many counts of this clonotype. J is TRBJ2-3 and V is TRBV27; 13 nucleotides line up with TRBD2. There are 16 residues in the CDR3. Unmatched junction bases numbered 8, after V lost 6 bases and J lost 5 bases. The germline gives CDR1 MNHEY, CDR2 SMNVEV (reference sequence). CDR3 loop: CASSYGTSGAVDTQYF. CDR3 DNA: TGTGCCAGCAGCTACGGGACTAGCGGGGCCGTAGATACGCAGTATTTT.

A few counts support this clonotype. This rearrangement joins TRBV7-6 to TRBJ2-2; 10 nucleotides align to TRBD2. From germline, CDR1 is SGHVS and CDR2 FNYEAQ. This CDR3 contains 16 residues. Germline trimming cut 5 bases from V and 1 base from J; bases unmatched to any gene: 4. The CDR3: CASSTRLAGNTGELFF. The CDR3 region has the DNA TGTGCCAGCAGCACCCGACTAGCGGGGAACACCGGGGAGCTGTTTTTT.

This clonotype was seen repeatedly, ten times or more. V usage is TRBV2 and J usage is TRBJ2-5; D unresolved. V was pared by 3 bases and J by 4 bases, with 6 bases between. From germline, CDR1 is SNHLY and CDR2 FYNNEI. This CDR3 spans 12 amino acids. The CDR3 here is CASSDPPETQYF. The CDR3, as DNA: TGTGCCAGCAGTGACCCCCCAGAGACCCAGTACTTC.

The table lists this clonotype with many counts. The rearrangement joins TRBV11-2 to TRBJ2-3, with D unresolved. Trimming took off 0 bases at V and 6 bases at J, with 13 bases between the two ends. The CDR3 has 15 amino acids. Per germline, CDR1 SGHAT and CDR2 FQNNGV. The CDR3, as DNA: TGTGCCAGCAGCTTAGAAGGGTTAGCTAGGGATACGCAGTATTTT. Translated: CASSLEGLARDTQYF.

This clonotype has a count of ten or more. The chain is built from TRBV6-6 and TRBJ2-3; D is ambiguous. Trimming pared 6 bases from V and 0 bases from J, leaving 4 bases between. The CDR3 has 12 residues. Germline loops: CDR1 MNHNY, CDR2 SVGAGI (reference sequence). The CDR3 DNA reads TGTGCCAGCAGACTCAGCACAGATACGCAGTATTTT. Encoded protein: CASRLSTDTQYF.

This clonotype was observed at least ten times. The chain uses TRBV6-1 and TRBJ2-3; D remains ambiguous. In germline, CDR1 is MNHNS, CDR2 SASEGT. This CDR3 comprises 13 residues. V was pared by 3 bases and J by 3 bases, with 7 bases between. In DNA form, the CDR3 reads TGTGCCAGCAGTGATACTGTTACAGATACGCAGTATTTT. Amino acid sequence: CASSDTVTDTQYF.

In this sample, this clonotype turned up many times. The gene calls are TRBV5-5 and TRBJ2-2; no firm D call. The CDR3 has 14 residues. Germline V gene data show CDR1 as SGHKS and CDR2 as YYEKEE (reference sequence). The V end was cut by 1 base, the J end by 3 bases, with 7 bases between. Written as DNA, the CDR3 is TGTGCCAGCAGCTTGCTGAGATACACCGGGGAGCTGTTTTTT. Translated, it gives CASSLLRYTGELFF.

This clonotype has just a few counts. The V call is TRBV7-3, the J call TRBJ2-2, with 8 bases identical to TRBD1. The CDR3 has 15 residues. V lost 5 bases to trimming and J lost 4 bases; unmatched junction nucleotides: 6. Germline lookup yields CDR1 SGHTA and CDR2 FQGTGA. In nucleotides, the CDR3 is TGTGCCAGCAGCCAACAGGGGGAGGTCACCGGGGAGCTGTTTTTT. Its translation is CASSQQGEVTGELFF.

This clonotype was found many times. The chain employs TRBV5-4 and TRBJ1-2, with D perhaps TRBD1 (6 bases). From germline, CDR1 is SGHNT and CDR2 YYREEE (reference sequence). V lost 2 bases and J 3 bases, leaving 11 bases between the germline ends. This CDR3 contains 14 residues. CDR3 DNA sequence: TGTGCCAGCAGCTTAACAGGGTGGGACTATGGCTACACCTTC. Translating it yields CASSLTGWDYGYTF.